Listed here is a single T cell receptor (beta chain). As originally analysed: Researchers report that nucleated cell counts were estimated from reference gene primer amplification. Clones were read by immunoSEQ multiplex PCR, and TCRdb kept only the in-frame ones, dropping some. The V and J calls and clone size were taken over from that table, and D and trimming were inferred from the DNA. The sample has about 260,000 clones, 83% seen once. This entry is derived from a study of blood T cell repertoires in COVID-19. The overall study: The United States, Italy and Spain provided the acute and convalescent COVID-19 samples. T cells, B-cell-depleted T cells, or PBMCs supplied cDNA or gDNA.

Trimming cost V 3 bases and J 2 bases; bases outside gene matches: 3. Germline CDR1 reads LGHDT; CDR2 reads YNNKEL (reference sequence). The CDR3 spans 15 residues. The source material was peripheral blood. The receptor's source is a woman in her fifties or sixties who had recovered from COVID-19. The chain joins TRBV3-1 (or the pseudogene TRBV3-2) to TRBJ2-3; 9 positions agree with TRBD2. The CDR3 region is CASSQTSGPTDTQYF. The CDR3, as DNA: TGTGCCAGCAGCCAGACTAGCGGACCCACAGATACGCAGTATTTT.